Listed below are T cell receptor beta chains from one sample, sequenced in a study of shared T cell receptors in the human thymus. TCRdb's table, derived via immunoSEQ multiplex PCR, lists solely in-frame clones and lacks some. Here the sample spans 63,000 or so clones, nearly 95% being singletons. Sequenced material: thymocytes. These TCRs come from a human donor. Both conserved end residues are part of each CDR3. Fields, in order: clone size, D gene, V gene, J gene, CDR3 DNA, CDR3 protein. The D gene is left open where the match is weak. The size field is filled for only some rows; it gives once, few, many or a size class.

size: NA; D: TRBD1; V: TRBV7-6; J: TRBJ1-2; DNA: TGTGCCAGCAGCTCGCTCAAGGACAGGGCCTATGGCTACACCTTC; CDR3: CASSSLKDRAYGYTF
size: NA; D: NA; V: TRBV7-2; J: TRBJ2-1; DNA: TGTGCCAGCAGCTCTGCCGGCCCCCGCAATGAGCAGTTCTTC; CDR3: CASSSAGPRNEQFF
size: NA; D: NA; V: TRBV30; J: TRBJ2-7; DNA: TGTGCCTGGAGTGTACCTCGGAGGTCCTACGAGCAGTACTTC; CDR3: CAWSVPRRSYEQYF
size: NA; D: NA; V: TRBV2; J: TRBJ2-1; DNA: TGTGCCAGCAGTAACTCCCGGAGGACCAACTACAATGAGCAGTTCTTC; CDR3: CASSNSRRTNYNEQFF
size: NA; D: NA; V: TRBV4-3; J: TRBJ1-2; DNA: TGCGCCAGCAGCCAAAACGGTCAGGCTTATGGCTACACCTTC; CDR3: CASSQNGQAYGYTF
size: NA; D: NA; V: TRBV6-5; J: TRBJ1-4; DNA: TGTGCCAGCAGTTACTCGGCCAAAGGGGAAAAACTGTTTTTT; CDR3: CASSYSAKGEKLFF
size: NA; D: TRBD1; V: TRBV5-6; J: TRBJ2-7; DNA: TGTGCCAGCAGCCGGTGGACAGGGAAAAGGTACGAGCAGTACTTC; CDR3: CASSRWTGKRYEQYF
size: NA; D: TRBD2; V: TRBV19; J: TRBJ2-7; DNA: TGTGCCAGTAGCCGGGGAGGGACCGTCACCTACGAGCAGTACTTC; CDR3: CASSRGGTVTYEQYF
size: NA; D: NA; V: TRBV5-6; J: TRBJ1-6; DNA: TGTGCCAGCAGCAAAGGGCATTCACCCCTCCACTTT; CDR3: CASSKGHSPLHF
size: NA; D: NA; V: TRBV20-1; J: TRBJ2-1; DNA: TGCAGTGCCTTCTCCGTCAATGAGCAGTTCTTC; CDR3: CSAFSVNEQFF
size: NA; D: NA; V: TRBV19; J: TRBJ2-1; DNA: TGTGCCAGTAGTCGACGGGGGTGGAATGAGCAGTTCTTC; CDR3: CASSRRGWNEQFF
size: NA; D: NA; V: TRBV7-2; J: TRBJ2-7; DNA: TGTGCCAGCAGCTTAGCAACACGAGCGGCGGGTTACGAGCAGTACTTC; CDR3: CASSLATRAAGYEQYF
size: NA; D: NA; V: TRBV7-2; J: TRBJ2-3; DNA: TGTGCCAGCGGTTGGTCGCGGACTAACTTT; CDR3: CASGWSRTNF
size: NA; D: NA; V: TRBV27; J: TRBJ1-3; DNA: TGTGCCAGCGGAATAAGGGGTGGAAACACCATATATTTT; CDR3: CASGIRGGNTIYF
size: NA; D: TRBD1; V: TRBV9; J: TRBJ1-3; DNA: TGTGCCAGCACTCGACAGGGAGCGAATGGAAACACCATATATTTT; CDR3: CASTRQGANGNTIYF
size: NA; D: TRBD1; V: TRBV7-2; J: TRBJ2-2; DNA: TGTGCCAGCATGATAGGACAGGGGTCTAATGCCGGGGAGCTGTTTTTT; CDR3: CASMIGQGSNAGELFF
size: NA; D: NA; V: TRBV4-2; J: TRBJ1-3; DNA: TGTGCCAGCAGCCGCCTATTGGGGGCGGCCTCTGGAAACACCATATATTTT; CDR3: CASSRLLGAASGNTIYF
size: NA; D: TRBD2; V: TRBV27; J: TRBJ2-3; DNA: TGTGCCAGCAGTTTACCTCTATCTAGCGGGGGGGTCACAGATACGCAGTATTTT; CDR3: CASSLPLSSGGVTDTQYF
size: NA; D: NA; V: TRBV20-1; J: TRBJ2-7; DNA: TGCAGTGCTAGCCCAGGCCACGAGCAGTACTTC; CDR3: CSASPGHEQYF
size: NA; D: TRBD2; V: TRBV4-3; J: TRBJ2-1; DNA: TGCGCCAGCAGCCAAGATCCTCTAGCGGGGGACTGCTCCTACAATGAGCAGTTCTTC; CDR3: CASSQDPLAGDCSYNEQFF
size: NA; D: NA; V: TRBV4-3; J: TRBJ2-7; DNA: TGCGCCAGCAGCCCAGGGTCCGCCTACGAGCAGTACTTC; CDR3: CASSPGSAYEQYF
size: NA; D: NA; V: TRBV19; J: TRBJ1-1; DNA: TGTGCCAGTAGTATAGATACGGGTACTGAAGCTTTCTTT; CDR3: CASSIDTGTEAFF
size: NA; D: NA; V: TRBV10-1; J: TRBJ1-2; DNA: TGCGCCCGAACAGGCGGGAGGAAGGGGCGCGGTTATGTCTATGGCTACACCTTC; CDR3: CARTGGRKGRGYVYGYTF
size: NA; D: TRBD1; V: TRBV6-6; J: TRBJ2-7; DNA: TGTGCCAGCAGTTTACTCGGGACAGTGGGTTACGAGCAGTACTTC; CDR3: CASSLLGTVGYEQYF
size: once; D: NA; V: TRBV6-6; J: TRBJ1-2; DNA: TGTGCCAGCAGGCCCCCGCAGGGAGATGGCTACACCTTC; CDR3: CASRPPQGDGYTF
size: NA; D: NA; V: TRBV5-1; J: TRBJ1-6; DNA: TGCGCCAGCAGCTTAGACAGCCTTCGCTCACCCCTCCACTTT; CDR3: CASSLDSLRSPLHF
size: few; D: TRBD1; V: TRBV7-4; J: TRBJ1-1; DNA: TGTGCCAGCAGCCCAAGGGGTATCAACCACAGGGGGCCTGAAGCTTTCTTT; CDR3: CASSPRGINHRGPEAFF
size: NA; D: TRBD2; V: TRBV4-1; J: TRBJ2-1; DNA: TGCGCCAGCAGCCAAGAGTTGACGGGGGGACTATACAATGAGCAGTTCTTC; CDR3: CASSQELTGGLYNEQFF
size: NA; D: NA; V: TRBV15; J: TRBJ1-5; DNA: TGTGCCACCAGCAGAAAGGACGGATATAGCAATCAGCCCCAGCATTTT; CDR3: CATSRKDGYSNQPQHF
size: NA; D: NA; V: TRBV28; J: TRBJ1-1; DNA: TGTGCCAGCAGTTTATATAGCCGAGAACCACGAAACACTGAAGCTTTCTTT; CDR3: CASSLYSREPRNTEAFF
size: NA; D: NA; V: TRBV19; J: TRBJ1-1; DNA: TGTGCCAGTAGTATTGGAAAAGTGGAACAGGGTGGCACTGAAGCTTTCTTT; CDR3: CASSIGKVEQGGTEAFF
size: NA; D: NA; V: TRBV27; J: TRBJ2-1; DNA: TGTGCCAGCAGTTTTATGGCCCCGAACCGGGACCTACACAATGAGCAGTTCTTC; CDR3: CASSFMAPNRDLHNEQFF
size: NA; D: TRBD1; V: TRBV4-3; J: TRBJ1-1; DNA: TGCGCCAGCAGCCCTCACACACAGGGGGACTACACTGAAGCTTTCTTT; CDR3: CASSPHTQGDYTEAFF
size: NA; D: NA; V: TRBV6-5; J: TRBJ2-5; DNA: TGTGCCAGCAGTTACGAAGGGGCAAGGGGAGAGACCCAGTACTTC; CDR3: CASSYEGARGETQYF
size: NA; D: NA; V: TRBV9; J: TRBJ1-6; DNA: TGTGCCAGCAGCGATAGCGGGGTCCTTATTAATTCACCCCTCCACTTT; CDR3: CASSDSGVLINSPLHF
size: few; D: NA; V: TRBV6-1; J: TRBJ1-5; DNA: TGTGCCAGCAGCCGGCCCCATTGCAATCAGCCCCAGCATTTT; CDR3: CASSRPHCNQPQHF
size: NA; D: TRBD1; V: TRBV5-8; J: TRBJ2-7; DNA: TGTGCCAGCAGATTACGGACAGGGGATCTCTACGAGCAGTACTTC; CDR3: CASRLRTGDLYEQYF
size: NA; D: NA; V: TRBV4-1; J: TRBJ2-7; DNA: TGCGCCAGCAGCCCCCGGGACGTCACCTACGAGCAGTACTTC; CDR3: CASSPRDVTYEQYF
size: once; D: TRBD1; V: TRBV5-1; J: TRBJ1-1; DNA: TGCGCCAGCAGCACCGAGACAGGGGTAGTCACTGAAGCTTTCTTT; CDR3: CASSTETGVVTEAFF
size: once; D: NA; V: TRBV30; J: TRBJ2-5; DNA: TGTGCCTGGAGTACATACCGGGCCAGGACCCACCAAGAGACCCAGTACTTC; CDR3: CAWSTYRARTHQETQYF
size: NA; D: TRBD1; V: TRBV5-8; J: TRBJ2-3; DNA: TGTGCCAGCAGATACCCGGGACAGGGGGCAGATACGCAGTATTTT; CDR3: CASRYPGQGADTQYF
size: NA; D: NA; V: TRBV7-3; J: TRBJ2-7; DNA: TGTGCCAGCAGCTCACATCCAGGTTCCTACGAGCAGTACTTC; CDR3: CASSSHPGSYEQYF
size: NA; D: TRBD1; V: TRBV7-9; J: TRBJ1-1; DNA: TGTGCCAGCAGCCTAGGACAGGTTTTGAGGACTGAAGCTTTCTTT; CDR3: CASSLGQVLRTEAFF
size: NA; D: NA; V: TRBV27; J: TRBJ2-5; DNA: TGTGCCAGCAGACCCGGTTTAAGGGTCCAAGAGACCCAGTACTTC; CDR3: CASRPGLRVQETQYF
size: once; D: NA; V: TRBV6-5; J: TRBJ1-2; DNA: TGTGCCAGCAGTTACCGGGGTTCCACAACCTATGGCTACACCTTC; CDR3: CASSYRGSTTYGYTF
size: NA; D: NA; V: TRBV7-9; J: TRBJ1-2; DNA: TGTGCCAGCAGCTTAGGTCCGAGACTATATGGCTACACCTTC; CDR3: CASSLGPRLYGYTF
size: NA; D: TRBD1; V: TRBV27; J: TRBJ2-3; DNA: TGTGCCAGCAGTTGGAGGACAGGGGGCACAGATACGCAGTATTTT; CDR3: CASSWRTGGTDTQYF
size: NA; D: TRBD2; V: TRBV7-6; J: TRBJ2-3; DNA: TGTGCCAGCAGCTTAGTTGGCGGGGGGTTCGGCACAGGCACAGATACGCAGTATTTT; CDR3: CASSLVGGGFGTGTDTQYF
size: NA; D: TRBD2; V: TRBV2; J: TRBJ2-3; DNA: TGTGCCAGGGATAGCGGGGGGGACCAAGGTACGCAGTATTTT; CDR3: CARDSGGDQGTQYF
size: NA; D: TRBD1; V: TRBV4-2; J: TRBJ1-1; DNA: TGTGCCAGCAGCCAAGGGGGGGGGACAGAAAATAACACTGAAGCTTTCTTT; CDR3: CASSQGGGTENNTEAFF
size: once; D: NA; V: TRBV4-3; J: TRBJ2-7; DNA: TGCGCCAGCAGCCAAGAAGACACCTCCTACGAGCAGTACTTC; CDR3: CASSQEDTSYEQYF
size: NA; D: NA; V: TRBV19; J: TRBJ2-1; DNA: TGTGCCAGTAGTATGCGACCAGGGCACTACAATGAGCAGTTCTTC; CDR3: CASSMRPGHYNEQFF
size: NA; D: NA; V: TRBV7-8; J: TRBJ2-5; DNA: TGTGCCAGCAGCCGAACTGGGACGCCGCAAGAGACCCAGTACTTC; CDR3: CASSRTGTPQETQYF